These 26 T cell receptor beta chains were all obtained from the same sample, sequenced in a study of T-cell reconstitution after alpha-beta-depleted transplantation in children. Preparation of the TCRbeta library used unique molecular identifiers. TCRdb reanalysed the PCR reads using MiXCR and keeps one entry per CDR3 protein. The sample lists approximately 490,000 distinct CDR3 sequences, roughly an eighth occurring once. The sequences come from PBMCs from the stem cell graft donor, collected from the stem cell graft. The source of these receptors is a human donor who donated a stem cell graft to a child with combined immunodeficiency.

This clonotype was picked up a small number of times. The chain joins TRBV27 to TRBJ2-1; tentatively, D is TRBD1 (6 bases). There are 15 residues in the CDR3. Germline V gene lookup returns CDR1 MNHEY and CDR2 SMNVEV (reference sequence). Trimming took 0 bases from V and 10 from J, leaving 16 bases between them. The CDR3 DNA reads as TGTGCCAGCAGTTTATCGTCCTTCAGGGGACGAGAGCAGTTCTTC. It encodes CASSLSSFRGREQFF.

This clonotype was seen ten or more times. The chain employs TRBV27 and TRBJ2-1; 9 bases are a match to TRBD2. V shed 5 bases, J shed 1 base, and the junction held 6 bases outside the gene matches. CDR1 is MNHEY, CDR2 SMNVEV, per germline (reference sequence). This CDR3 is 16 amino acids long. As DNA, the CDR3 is TGTGCCAGCAGTAAAATTAGCGGGAGTTCCTACAATGAGCAGTTCTTC. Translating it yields CASSKISGSSYNEQFF.

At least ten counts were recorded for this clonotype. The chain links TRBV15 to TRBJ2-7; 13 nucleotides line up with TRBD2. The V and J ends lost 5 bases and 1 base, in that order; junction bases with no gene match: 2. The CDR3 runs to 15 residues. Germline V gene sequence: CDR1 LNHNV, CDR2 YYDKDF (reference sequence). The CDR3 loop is CATSSTSGGSYEQYF. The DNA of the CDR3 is TGTGCCACCAGCTCGACTAGCGGGGGGTCCTACGAGCAGTACTTC.

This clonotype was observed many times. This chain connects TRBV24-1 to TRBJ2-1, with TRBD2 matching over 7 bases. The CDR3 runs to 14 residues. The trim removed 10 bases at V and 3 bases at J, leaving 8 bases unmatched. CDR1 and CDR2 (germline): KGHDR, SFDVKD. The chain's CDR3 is CATRGRGVYNEQFF. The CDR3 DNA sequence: TGTGCCACTCGCGGGAGAGGCGTCTACAATGAGCAGTTCTTC.

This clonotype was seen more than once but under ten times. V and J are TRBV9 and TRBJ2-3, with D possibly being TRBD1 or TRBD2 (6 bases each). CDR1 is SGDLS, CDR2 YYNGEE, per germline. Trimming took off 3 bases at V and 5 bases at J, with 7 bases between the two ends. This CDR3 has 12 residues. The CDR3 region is CASSEGGDTQYF. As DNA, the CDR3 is TGTGCCAGCAGCGAGGGGGGAGATACGCAGTATTTT.

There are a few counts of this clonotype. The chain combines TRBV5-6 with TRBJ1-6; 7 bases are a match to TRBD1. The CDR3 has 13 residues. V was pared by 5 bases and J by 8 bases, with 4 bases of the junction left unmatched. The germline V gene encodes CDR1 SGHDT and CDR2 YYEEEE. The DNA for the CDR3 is TGTGCCAGCAGACGGGACAGCTATTCACCCCTCCACTTT. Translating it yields CASRRDSYSPLHF.

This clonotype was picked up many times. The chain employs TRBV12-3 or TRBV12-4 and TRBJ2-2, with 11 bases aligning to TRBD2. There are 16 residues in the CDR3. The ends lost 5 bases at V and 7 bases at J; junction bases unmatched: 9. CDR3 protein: CASSPPPSGRIGELFF. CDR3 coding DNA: TGTGCCAGCAGTCCCCCCCCTAGCGGGAGGATCGGGGAGCTGTTTTTT.

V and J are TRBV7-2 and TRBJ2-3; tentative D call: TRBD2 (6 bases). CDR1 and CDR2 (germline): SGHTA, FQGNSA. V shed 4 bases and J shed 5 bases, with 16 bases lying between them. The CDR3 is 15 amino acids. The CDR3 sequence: CASSSGGTWGDTQYF. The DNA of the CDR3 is TGTGCCAGCAGCTCAGGCGGGACCTGGGGAGATACGCAGTATTTT.

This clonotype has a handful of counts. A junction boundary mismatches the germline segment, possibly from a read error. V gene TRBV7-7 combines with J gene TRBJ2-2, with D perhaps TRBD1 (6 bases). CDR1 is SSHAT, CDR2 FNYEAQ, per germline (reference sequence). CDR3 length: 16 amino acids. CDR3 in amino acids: CASSSRGHTNTGELFF. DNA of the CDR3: TGTGCTAGCAGCTCACGGGGACATACGAACACCGGGGAGCTGTTTTTT.

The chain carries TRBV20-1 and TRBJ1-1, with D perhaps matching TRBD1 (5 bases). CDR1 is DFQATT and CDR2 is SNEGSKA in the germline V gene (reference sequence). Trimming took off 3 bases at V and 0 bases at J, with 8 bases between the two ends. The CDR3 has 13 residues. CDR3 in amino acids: CSARNRLNTEAFF. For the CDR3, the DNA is TGCAGTGCTAGGAACAGGTTGAACACTGAAGCTTTCTTT.

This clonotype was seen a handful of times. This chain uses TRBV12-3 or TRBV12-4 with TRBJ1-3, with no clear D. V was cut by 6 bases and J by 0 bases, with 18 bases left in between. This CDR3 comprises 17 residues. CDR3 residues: CASSKPGRLLSGNTIYF. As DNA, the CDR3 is TGTGCCAGCAGCAAACCGGGGAGGCTTCTCTCTGGAAACACCATATATTTT.

This CDR3 reads CASDRDGNSPLHF. CDR3 nucleotides: TGCGCCAGCGACCGGGACGGGAATTCACCCCTCCACTTT. V and J are TRBV5-1 and TRBJ1-6, with TRBD1 as a possible D gene (5 bases). Germline assignment: CDR1 SGHRS and CDR2 YFSETQ. V dropped 7 bases and J dropped 7 bases, with 12 bases sitting between them. The CDR3 has 13 amino acids.

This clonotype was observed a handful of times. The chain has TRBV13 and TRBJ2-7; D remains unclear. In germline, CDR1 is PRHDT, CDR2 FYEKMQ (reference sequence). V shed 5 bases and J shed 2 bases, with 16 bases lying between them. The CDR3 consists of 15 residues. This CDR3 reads CASSPTPREAYEQYF. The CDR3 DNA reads TGTGCCAGCAGCCCGACGCCCAGAGAAGCCTACGAGCAGTACTTC. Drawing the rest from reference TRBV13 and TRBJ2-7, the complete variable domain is AAGVIQSPRHLIKEKRETATLKCYPIPRHDTVYWYQQGPGQDPQFLISFYEKMQSDKGSIPDRFSAQQFSDYHSELNMSSLELGDSALYFCASSPTPREAYEQYFGPGTRLTVT.

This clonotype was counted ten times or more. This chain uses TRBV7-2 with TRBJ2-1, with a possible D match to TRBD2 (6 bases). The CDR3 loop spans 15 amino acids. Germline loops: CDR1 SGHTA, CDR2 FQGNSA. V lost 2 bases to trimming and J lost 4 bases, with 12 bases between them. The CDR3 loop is CASSLTRELYNEQFF. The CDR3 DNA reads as TGTGCCAGCAGCTTAACCCGGGAGTTGTACAATGAGCAGTTCTTC.

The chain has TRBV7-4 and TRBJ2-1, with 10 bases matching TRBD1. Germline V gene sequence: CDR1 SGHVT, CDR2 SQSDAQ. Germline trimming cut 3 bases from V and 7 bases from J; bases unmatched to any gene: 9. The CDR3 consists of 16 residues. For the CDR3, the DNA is TGTGCCAGCAGCTTGGATCGGATGGACAGGGGGAATGAGCAGTTCTTC. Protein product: CASSLDRMDRGNEQFF.

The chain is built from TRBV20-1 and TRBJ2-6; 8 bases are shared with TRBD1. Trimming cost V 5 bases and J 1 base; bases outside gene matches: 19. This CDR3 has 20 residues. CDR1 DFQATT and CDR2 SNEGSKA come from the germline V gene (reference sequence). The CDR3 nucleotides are TGCAGTGCTGCCGCCGACAGGGGCCGGGTTGGGACATCTGGGGCCAACGTCCTGACTTTC. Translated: CSAAADRGRVGTSGANVLTF.

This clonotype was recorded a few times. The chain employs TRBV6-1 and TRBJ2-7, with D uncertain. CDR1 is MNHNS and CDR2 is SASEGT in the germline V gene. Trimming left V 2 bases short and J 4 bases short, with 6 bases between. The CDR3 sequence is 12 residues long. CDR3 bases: TGTGCCAGCAGTGAATCAGCATACGAGCAGTACTTC. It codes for CASSESAYEQYF.

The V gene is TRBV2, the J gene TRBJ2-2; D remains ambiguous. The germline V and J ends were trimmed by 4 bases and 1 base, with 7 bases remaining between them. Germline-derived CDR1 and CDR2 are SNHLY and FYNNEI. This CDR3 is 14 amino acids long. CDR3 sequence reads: CASSGTENTGELFF. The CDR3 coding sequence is TGTGCCAGCAGTGGAACAGAGAACACCGGGGAGCTGTTTTTT.

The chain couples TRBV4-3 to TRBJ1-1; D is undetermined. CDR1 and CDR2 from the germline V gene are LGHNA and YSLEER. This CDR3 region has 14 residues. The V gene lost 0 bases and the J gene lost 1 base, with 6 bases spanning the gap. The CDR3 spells CASSQERGNTEAFF. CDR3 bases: TGCGCCAGCAGCCAAGAAAGAGGGAACACTGAAGCTTTCTTT.

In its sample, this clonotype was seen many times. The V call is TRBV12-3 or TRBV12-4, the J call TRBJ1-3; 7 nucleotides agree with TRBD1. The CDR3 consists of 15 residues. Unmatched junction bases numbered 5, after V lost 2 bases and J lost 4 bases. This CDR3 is CASSLRQGEGNTIYF. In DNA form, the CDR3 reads TGTGCCAGCAGTTTACGCCAGGGGGAAGGAAACACCATATATTTT.

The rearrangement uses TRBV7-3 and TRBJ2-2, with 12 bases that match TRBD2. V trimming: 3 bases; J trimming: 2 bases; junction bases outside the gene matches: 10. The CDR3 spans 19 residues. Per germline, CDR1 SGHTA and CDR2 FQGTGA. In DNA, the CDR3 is TGTGCCAGCAGCTTCGCCCTGACTAGCGGGAGTTCAAACACCGGGGAGCTGTTTTTT. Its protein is CASSFALTSGSSNTGELFF.

CDR3 coding DNA: TGTGCCACCACTAGAGAGCGGGAAGGAGGGGAGCAGTTCTTC. Its translation: CATTREREGGEQFF. The chain has TRBV10-3 and TRBJ2-1; the match to TRBD2 covers 7 bases. The CDR3 sequence is 14 residues long. Germline CDR1 reads ENHRY; CDR2 reads SYGVKD. Trimming removed 10 bases from V and 10 bases from J; junction bases left unmatched: 16.

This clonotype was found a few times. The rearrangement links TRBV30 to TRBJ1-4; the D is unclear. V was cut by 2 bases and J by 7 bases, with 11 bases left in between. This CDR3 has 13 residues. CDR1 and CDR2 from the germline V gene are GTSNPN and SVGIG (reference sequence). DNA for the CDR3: TGTGCCTGGAGTCGGACCCTGGGTGAAAAACTGTTTTTT. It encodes CAWSRTLGEKLFF.

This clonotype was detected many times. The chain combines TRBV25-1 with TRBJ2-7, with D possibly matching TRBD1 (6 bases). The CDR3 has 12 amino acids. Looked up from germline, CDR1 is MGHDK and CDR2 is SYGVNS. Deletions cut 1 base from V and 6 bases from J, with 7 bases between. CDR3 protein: CASSEWGPEQYF. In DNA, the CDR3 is TGTGCCAGCAGTGAATGGGGGCCCGAGCAGTACTTC.

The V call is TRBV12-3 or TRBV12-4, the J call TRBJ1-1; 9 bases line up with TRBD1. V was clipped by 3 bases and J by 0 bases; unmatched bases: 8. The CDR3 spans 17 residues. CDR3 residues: CASSFHTGGLLNTEAFF. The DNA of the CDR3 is TGTGCCAGCAGTTTTCACACAGGGGGCTTGCTGAACACTGAAGCTTTCTTT.

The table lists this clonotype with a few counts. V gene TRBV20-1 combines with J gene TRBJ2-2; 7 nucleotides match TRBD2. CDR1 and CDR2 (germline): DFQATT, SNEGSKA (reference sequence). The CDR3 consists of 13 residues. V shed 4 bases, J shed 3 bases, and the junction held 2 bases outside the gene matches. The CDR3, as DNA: TGCAGTGCTACTCGGGGGGACACCGGGGAGCTGTTTTTT. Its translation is CSATRGDTGELFF.